Following are 14 T cell receptor beta chains from one sample sequenced in a study of cytomegalovirus exposure and HLA in healthy donors. In the PCR, 60 Vbeta and 13 Jbeta primers were used. Profiled with immunoSEQ multiplex PCR; TCRdb holds only in-frame clones, not every one. The sample consists of some 190,000 clones, 80% to 90% of them appearing once. Sequencing was carried out using PBMCs. The receptor source for this set is a man between 35 and 55 years old in good health and CMV-seropositive.

J is TRBJ2-1 and V is TRBV19; 7 bases are a match to TRBD2. J lost 8 bases, V lost 1 base, and 8 bases had no gene match. This CDR3 spans 15 amino acids. The germline V gene encodes CDR1 LNHDA and CDR2 SQIVND (reference sequence). This CDR3 reads CASSIGDSGRDEQFF. The CDR3 region has the DNA TGTGCCAGTAGTATAGGAGACAGTGGGAGGGATGAGCAGTTCTTC.

This clone was seen a handful of times. This chain joins TRBV19 and TRBJ2-6; 10 bases are shared with TRBD2. Per germline, CDR1 LNHDA and CDR2 SQIVND (reference sequence). V was clipped by 6 bases and J by 0 bases; unmatched bases: 8. This CDR3 has 18 amino acids. The CDR3 bases are TGTGCCAGTAGAGGGGAGACTAGCGGGTACTCTGGGGCCAACGTCCTGACTTTC. This gives the protein CASRGETSGYSGANVLTF.

This clone was detected only once. Distinct nucleotide sequences in the sample also encode this CDR3. The rearrangement joins TRBV5-1 to TRBJ1-1; D not certain. This CDR3 has 14 residues. Deletions cut 0 bases from V and 0 bases from J, with 6 bases between. Germline V CDR1 and CDR2: SGHRS, YFSETQ. Written as DNA, the CDR3 is TGCGCCAGCAGCTTGGGGCGGGTGAACACTGAAGCTTTCTTT. Amino acids: CASSLGRVNTEAFF.

The chain's CDR3 is CSAQGLAGGPTGELFF. CDR3 in DNA: TGCAGCGCCCAGGGACTAGCGGGGGGACCCACCGGGGAGCTGTTTTTT. This chain joins TRBV29-1 and TRBJ2-2; 15 bases are shared with TRBD2. Germline loops: CDR1 SQVTM, CDR2 ANQGSEA. V was pared by 7 bases and J by 4 bases, with 7 bases of the junction left unmatched. The CDR3 is made up of 16 amino acids.

This chain uses TRBV4-3 with TRBJ2-1; D might be TRBD2 (5 bases). Germline loops: CDR1 LGHNA, CDR2 YSLEER. The V end was cut by 0 bases, the J end by 8 bases, with 8 bases between. CDR3 length: 13 residues. CDR3 coding DNA: TGCGCCAGCAGCCAAGATTTCGGGGATGAGCAGTTCTTC. Its protein is CASSQDFGDEQFF.

Worth noting for this clone: At one of its ends the junction is not consistent with the germline gene, which may arise from a read error. V gene TRBV2 combines with J gene TRBJ2-1, with 11 nucleotides matching TRBD2. From germline, CDR1 is SNHLY and CDR2 FYNNEI. The CDR3 sequence is 16 residues long. Here the CDR3 reads CPSVGGRVAGGGEQFF. The CDR3 DNA reads TGTCCCAGCGTCGGGGGAAGGGTAGCGGGAGGGGGTGAGCAGTTCTTC.

The chain combines TRBV27 with TRBJ2-3, with 7 bases fitting TRBD2. The junction had 2 bases not matched to a gene; V was cut back by 1 base and J by 1 base. The germline V gene has CDR1 MNHEY and CDR2 SMNVEV (reference sequence). The CDR3 loop spans 15 amino acids. CDR3 region: CASSLWAGGTDTQYF. CDR3 DNA sequence: TGTGCCAGCAGTTTATGGGCGGGAGGCACAGATACGCAGTATTTT.

Comments on this clone: Other DNA sequences from this sample encode an identical CDR3 as well. V is TRBV19 and J is TRBJ1-2, with no clear D. CDR1 is LNHDA, CDR2 SQIVND, per germline (reference sequence). V lost 3 bases and J lost 7, with 6 bases in between. CDR3 size: 11 residues. The DNA of the CDR3 is TGTGCCAGTAGTATCCTGAGTGGCTACACCTTC. The encoded protein is CASSILSGYTF.

The genes are TRBV7-9 and TRBJ2-3, with 15 bases that match TRBD2. J lost 6 bases, V lost 4 bases, and 5 bases had no gene match. The CDR3 covers 16 residues. Germline V gene data show CDR1 as SEHNR and CDR2 as FQNEAQ (reference sequence). CDR3 DNA sequence: TGTGCCAGCAGCTGGACTAGCGGGAGGGCCGTCGATACGCAGTATTTT. Protein product: CASSWTSGRAVDTQYF.

The chain couples TRBV6-5 to TRBJ1-1; D is unresolved. Germline-derived CDR1 and CDR2 are MNHEY and SVGAGI. V lost 4 bases and J 1 base, leaving 10 bases between the germline ends. The CDR3 sequence is 14 residues long. The CDR3 sequence is CASSFSPPNTEAFF. For the CDR3, the DNA is TGTGCCAGCAGTTTTTCTCCCCCGAACACTGAAGCTTTCTTT.

CDR3 amino acids: CASSLTNRGTGELFF. In DNA, the CDR3 is TGCGCCAGCAGCTTGACTAACAGGGGAACCGGGGAGCTGTTTTTT. The rearrangement links TRBV5-1 to TRBJ2-2; TRBD1 matches 7 bases. With 1 base clipped from V and 5 bases from J, the junction kept 5 bases outside the gene matches. Germline V lookup: CDR1 SGHRS, CDR2 YFSETQ. This CDR3 region has 15 residues.

Here the CDR3 reads CASSLASGGVPFTEAFF. In DNA form, the CDR3 reads TGTGCCAGCAGCTTGGCCTCAGGGGGCGTACCGTTCACTGAAGCTTTCTTT. The V call is TRBV11-2, the J call TRBJ1-1, with TRBD1 identical over 8 bases. CDR1 and CDR2 from the germline V gene are SGHAT and FQNNGV. The CDR3 runs 17 residues. The trim removed 3 bases at V and 4 bases at J, leaving 13 bases unmatched.

V gene TRBV29-1 combines with J gene TRBJ1-1; 8 bases are a match to TRBD1. The V segment lost 7 bases and the J segment 0 bases; nucleotides outside the gene matches: 1. Germline V gives CDR1 SQVTM, CDR2 ANQGSEA. This CDR3 is 12 amino acids long. The CDR3 reads CSGGQVNTEAFF. The CDR3 DNA sequence: TGCAGCGGGGGACAGGTGAACACTGAAGCTTTCTTT.

The CDR3 protein is CSAKQGSYEQYF. CDR3 nucleotide sequence: TGCAGCGCCAAACAGGGCTCCTACGAGCAGTACTTC. The genes are TRBV29-1 and TRBJ2-7, with a possible D match to TRBD1 (6 bases). The CDR3 totals 12 residues. The ends were cut back, 7 bases at V and 0 bases at J, with 10 bases in the middle. Germline V CDR1 and CDR2: SQVTM, ANQGSEA.